One and the same sample provided the 25 T cell receptor beta chains below, sequenced in a study of T cell responses to AZD1222 COVID-19 vaccine. Here immunoSEQ multiplex PCR was the method, and the copy in TCRdb shows in-frame clones only, minus some. Of some 150,000 clones listed, roughly 94% are singletons. The source material was peripheral blood, sampled on day 0 of AZD1222 vaccination. The source of these receptors is an adult in good health.

The V call is TRBV15, the J call TRBJ1-5; D possibly corresponds to TRBD1 (5 bases). Per germline, CDR1 LNHNV and CDR2 YYDKDF (reference sequence). The germline V and J ends were trimmed by 5 bases and 6 bases, with 20 bases remaining between them. CDR3 length equals 16 residues. The chain's CDR3 is CATSGAGDRRGQPQHF. DNA for the CDR3: TGTGCCACCAGCGGAGCGGGAGACAGAAGGGGTCAGCCCCAGCATTTT.

In regard to this clone: Within the sample, other DNA sequences also encode this same CDR3. The chain uses TRBV5-1 and TRBJ2-5, with 9 bases fitting TRBD2. CDR3 length: 14 amino acids. V gave up 2 bases and J gave up 2 bases; unmatched junction bases: 1. Germline CDR1 and CDR2: SGHRS and YFSETQ. The CDR3 coding sequence is TGCGCCAGCAGCTTCCTAGCGGGACAAGAGACCCAGTACTTC. It translates to CASSFLAGQETQYF.

The V call is TRBV18, the J call TRBJ1-1; 7 bases match TRBD1. The germline CDR1 and CDR2 sequences are KGHSH and LQKENI. V shed 2 bases and J 6 bases; nucleotides not matched to a gene: 3. This CDR3 contains 13 residues. CDR3 bases: TGTGCCAGCTCACCAACAGGGGCCGCTGAAGCTTTCTTT. Protein product: CASSPTGAAEAFF.

V and J are TRBV27 and TRBJ2-1; D is perhaps TRBD2 (7 bases). The germline V gene encodes CDR1 MNHEY and CDR2 SMNVEV (reference sequence). The length of the CDR3 is 16 residues. V was shortened by 2 bases and J by 3 bases, with 14 bases between the two germline ends. CDR3 sequence (DNA): TGTGCCAGCAGTTTAAGGGGGGGGGCCGGCTACAATGAGCAGTTCTTC. It codes for CASSLRGGAGYNEQFF.

The rearrangement joins TRBV12-3 or TRBV12-4 to TRBJ2-7, with D possibly TRBD2 on 6 matching bases. The CDR3 sequence is 13 residues long. V was shortened by 1 base and J by 6 bases, with 10 bases between the two germline ends. CDR3 protein: CASSLGRGAEQYV. CDR3 nucleotides: TGTGCCAGCAGTTTAGGTCGCGGGGCCGAGCAGTACGTC.

The chain has TRBV19 and TRBJ1-6, with a possible D match to TRBD1 (5 bases). The CDR3 loop spans 15 amino acids. Germline CDR1 LNHDA, CDR2 SQIVND (reference sequence). V gave up 4 bases and J gave up 7 bases, with 14 bases separating them. Here the CDR3 DNA reads TGTGCCAGTAGTACAGGGAGTAGAGGCAATTCACCCCTCCACTTT. It translates to CASSTGSRGNSPLHF. The full variable domain, in which reference TRBV19 and TRBJ1-6 provide the parts outside the CDR3, is DGGITQSPKYLFRKEGQNVTLSCEQNLNHDAMYWYRQDPGQGLRLIYYSQIVNDFQKGDIAEGYSVSREKKESFPLTVTSAQKNPTAFYLCASSTGSRGNSPLHFGNGTRLTVT.

The chain carries TRBV29-1 and TRBJ2-6, with D uncertain. V lost 4 bases and J 2 bases, leaving 9 bases between the germline ends. This CDR3 has 14 residues. Germline V gives CDR1 SQVTM, CDR2 ANQGSEA. The CDR3 DNA follows: TGCAGCGTTGTAGTCGGAGCTGGGGCCAACGTCCTGACTTTC. Residues: CSVVVGAGANVLTF.

This chain connects TRBV6-5 to TRBJ2-6; TRBD1 aligns across 8 bases. CDR1 and CDR2 from the germline V gene are MNHEY and SVGAGI. Trimming at V came to 5 bases and at J to 4 bases, leaving 4 bases not matched to a gene. The CDR3 extends over 15 amino acids. CDR3 region: CASSLDRAGANVLTF. CDR3 nucleotides: TGTGCCAGCAGTCTGGACAGGGCCGGGGCCAACGTCCTGACTTTC.

The rearrangement links TRBV19 to TRBJ2-3; 15 positions agree with TRBD2. The CDR3 runs to 17 residues. CDR1 and CDR2 (germline): LNHDA, SQIVND (reference sequence). The J segment lost 5 bases and the V segment lost 3 bases, leaving 6 bases of the junction unmatched. CDR3: CASSIGLAGGPIDTQYF. CDR3 in DNA: TGTGCCAGTAGTATCGGACTAGCGGGAGGGCCGATAGATACGCAGTATTTT.

The V call is TRBV4-3, the J call TRBJ1-2; D is perhaps TRBD1 (6 bases). Per germline, CDR1 LGHNA and CDR2 YSLEER. V was shortened by 0 bases and J by 7 bases, with 12 bases between the two germline ends. This CDR3 spans 14 amino acids. The DNA of the CDR3 is TGCGCCAGCAGCCAAGACCTGGACAGTTCTGGCTACACCTTC. Translating gives CASSQDLDSSGYTF.

The CDR3 reads CASSEQGVNFNEQFF. The CDR3 DNA follows: TGTGCCAGCAGTGAACAGGGGGTAAATTTCAATGAGCAGTTCTTC. The V and J genes are TRBV6-1 and TRBJ2-1; 7 nucleotides match TRBD1. This CDR3 region has 15 residues. The germline V gene encodes CDR1 MNHNS and CDR2 SASEGT. The V segment lost 2 bases and the J segment 6 bases; nucleotides outside the gene matches: 7.

The genes are TRBV23-1 and TRBJ2-6, with D possibly TRBD1 on 6 matching bases. TRBV23-1 is sorted into the ORF group, with uncertain function. This CDR3 has 19 amino acids. The ends were cut back, 4 bases at V and 1 base at J, with 20 bases in the middle. The CDR3 is CASSPGTSPTVSGANVLTF. CDR3 DNA: TGCGCCAGCAGTCCAGGGACATCACCGACCGTTTCTGGGGCCAACGTCCTGACTTTC.

The chain carries TRBV3-1 (or the pseudogene TRBV3-2) and TRBJ1-2; D may be TRBD1 (5 bases). Looked up from germline, CDR1 is LGHDT and CDR2 is YNNKEL (reference sequence). With 4 bases removed from V and 6 bases from J, the gap between germline ends came to 12 bases. This CDR3 spans 13 amino acids. CDR3 sequence (DNA): TGTGCCAGCAGCCCTTTGGCGGGGGATGGCTACACCTTC. Protein: CASSPLAGDGYTF.

This rearrangement joins TRBV27 to TRBJ2-5; 11 bases fit TRBD2. J was trimmed by 5 bases and V by 3 bases; bases with no gene match: 8. The CDR3 has 16 residues. Germline V gene data show CDR1 as MNHEY and CDR2 as SMNVEV (reference sequence). The CDR3: CASSLLSGRARETQYF. The CDR3 nucleotides are TGTGCCAGCAGTTTGCTTAGCGGGAGGGCCCGGGAGACCCAGTACTTC.

The J gene is TRBJ1-2, the V gene TRBV4-1, with D perhaps TRBD1 (6 bases). This CDR3 spans 14 amino acids. From germline, CDR1 is MGHRA and CDR2 YSYEKL. The V end was cut by 1 base, the J end by 5 bases, with 11 bases between. The chain's CDR3 is CASSQAVRGYGYTF. CDR3 DNA sequence: TGCGCCAGCAGCCAAGCGGTAAGGGGGTATGGCTACACCTTC.

The rearrangement joins TRBV12-1 to TRBJ2-1; the DNA was not used to check the table's D call, TRBD1. TRBV12-1 corresponds to a pseudogene. The CDR3 totals 18 residues. The CDR3 region is CASSLPGTGDKSENEQFF. In DNA, the CDR3 is TGTGCCAGCAGCTTGCCGGGGACAGGGGATAAGTCGGAAAATGAGCAGTTCTTC.

There are a few counts of this clone. This chain's CDR3 is CASSLEGGSSYEQYV. The DNA for the CDR3 is TGTGCCAGCAGCTTAGAGGGCGGAAGCTCCTACGAGCAGTACGTC. The chain joins TRBV7-8 to TRBJ2-7; D remains ambiguous. Germline CDR1 reads SGHVS; CDR2 reads FQNEAQ. There are 15 residues in the CDR3. V lost 1 base, J lost 0 bases, and 10 bases lay in between.

The chain carries TRBV4-1 and TRBJ2-1; 11 nucleotides agree with TRBD2. The CDR3 is 15 amino acids. CDR1 and CDR2 (germline): MGHRA, YSYEKL. V was pared by 3 bases and J by 7 bases, with 5 bases of the junction left unmatched. This CDR3 reads CASSHPTSGKNEQFF. The CDR3 DNA is TGCGCCAGCAGCCACCCGACTAGCGGGAAGAATGAGCAGTTCTTC.

CDR3 region: CASSKGQDLAPLHF. CDR3 coding DNA: TGTGCCAGCAGTAAGGGACAGGATCTTGCACCCCTCCACTTT. V is TRBV6-2 or TRBV6-3 and J is TRBJ1-6; 8 bases map to TRBD1. The CDR3 extends over 14 amino acids. Trimming removed 5 bases from V and 11 bases from J; junction bases left unmatched: 8. Germline V gives CDR1 MNHEY, CDR2 SVGEGT.

V and J are TRBV6-2 or TRBV6-3 and TRBJ2-3; the D gene is possibly TRBD2 (5 bases). Trimming pared 4 bases from V and 0 bases from J, leaving 11 bases between. Germline V gives CDR1 MNHEY, CDR2 SVGEGT. There are 15 residues in the CDR3. CDR3 sequence reads: CASSWTGLSTDTQYF. CDR3 bases: TGTGCCAGCAGTTGGACTGGATTGAGCACAGATACGCAGTATTTT.

This rearrangement joins TRBV5-1 to TRBJ1-2, with unresolved D. From germline, CDR1 is SGHRS and CDR2 YFSETQ. The CDR3 covers 13 residues. Between the trimmed V and J ends, which lost 2 bases and 6 bases, there was a span of 11 bases. CDR3 residues: CASSFGQVNGYTF. DNA for the CDR3: TGCGCCAGCAGCTTCGGCCAGGTGAATGGCTACACCTTC.

The chain combines TRBV7-3 with TRBJ1-6; 9 nucleotides align to TRBD1. CDR3 size: 15 residues. From germline, CDR1 is SGHTA and CDR2 FQGTGA. After removal of 5 bases from V and 10 bases from J, the junction contained 9 bases not matched to a gene. The CDR3 nucleotides read TGTGCCAGCAGCGCCGGACAGGGGTTAGGGTCACCCCTCCACTTT. It encodes CASSAGQGLGSPLHF.

The chain employs TRBV2 and TRBJ1-1, with TRBD1 matching over 10 bases. Germline CDR1 SNHLY, CDR2 FYNNEI. V shed 6 bases, J shed 5 bases, and the junction held 9 bases outside the gene matches. CDR3 length equals 15 residues. The CDR3 protein is CASSPGTGVRTEAFF. The CDR3 DNA sequence: TGTGCCAGCAGCCCCGGGACAGGGGTTCGGACTGAAGCTTTCTTT.

This clone came up many times. The CDR3 spells CASSGGTGVFGGMNTEAFF. DNA of the CDR3: TGTGCCAGCAGTGGAGGGACAGGGGTATTCGGTGGCATGAACACTGAAGCTTTCTTT. This chain joins TRBV28 and TRBJ1-1; 10 positions match TRBD1. V shed 5 bases, J shed 0 bases, and the junction held 15 bases outside the gene matches. Germline CDR1 reads MDHEN; CDR2 reads SYDVKM. This CDR3 is 19 amino acids long.

The V call is TRBV9, the J call TRBJ2-1; weak D call: TRBD2 (6 bases). Trimming cost V 1 base and J 0 bases, with 8 bases left between them. This CDR3 has 15 residues. Germline V gene sequence: CDR1 SGDLS, CDR2 YYNGEE. CDR3 residues: CASSVLASSYNEQFF. In nucleotides, the CDR3 is TGTGCCAGCAGCGTACTAGCGAGCTCCTACAATGAGCAGTTCTTC.